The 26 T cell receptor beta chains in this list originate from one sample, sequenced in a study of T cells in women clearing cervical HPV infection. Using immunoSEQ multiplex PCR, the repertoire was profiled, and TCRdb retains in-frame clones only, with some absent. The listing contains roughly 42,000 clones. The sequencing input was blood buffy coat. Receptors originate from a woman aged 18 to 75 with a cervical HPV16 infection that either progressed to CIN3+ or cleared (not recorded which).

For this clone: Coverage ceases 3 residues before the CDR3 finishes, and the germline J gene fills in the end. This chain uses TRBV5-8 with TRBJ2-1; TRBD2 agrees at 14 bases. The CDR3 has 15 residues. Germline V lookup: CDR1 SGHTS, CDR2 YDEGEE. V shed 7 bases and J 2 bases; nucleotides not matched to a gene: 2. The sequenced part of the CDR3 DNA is TGTGCCAGCGGACTAGCGGGGGGCGCCTACAATGAG. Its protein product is CASGLAGGAYNE. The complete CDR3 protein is CASGLAGGAYNEQFF.

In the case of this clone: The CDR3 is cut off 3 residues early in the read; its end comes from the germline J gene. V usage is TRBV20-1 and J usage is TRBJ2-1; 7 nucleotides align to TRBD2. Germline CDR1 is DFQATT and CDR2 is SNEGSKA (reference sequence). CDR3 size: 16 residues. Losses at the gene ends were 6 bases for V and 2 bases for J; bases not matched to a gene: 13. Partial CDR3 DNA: TGCAGTGCCCGGGCCTTCGCGGGGGTTCCCTACAATGAG. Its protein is CSARAFAGVPYNE. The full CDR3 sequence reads CSARAFAGVPYNEQFF.

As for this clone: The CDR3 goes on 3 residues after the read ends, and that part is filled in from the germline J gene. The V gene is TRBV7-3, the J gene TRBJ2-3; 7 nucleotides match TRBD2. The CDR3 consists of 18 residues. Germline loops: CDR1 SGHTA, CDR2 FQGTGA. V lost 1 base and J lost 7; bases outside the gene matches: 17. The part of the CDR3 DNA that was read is TGTGCCAGCAGCTTAAGGCCGTTGGGGAGCGGGGTAGGAAATACG. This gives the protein CASSLRPLGSGVGNT. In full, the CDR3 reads CASSLRPLGSGVGNTQYF.

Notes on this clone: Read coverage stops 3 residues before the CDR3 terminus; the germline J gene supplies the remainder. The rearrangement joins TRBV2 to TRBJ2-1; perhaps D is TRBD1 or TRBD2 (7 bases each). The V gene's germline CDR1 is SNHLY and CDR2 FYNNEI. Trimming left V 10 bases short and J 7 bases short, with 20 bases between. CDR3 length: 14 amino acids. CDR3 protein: CAIRGGGRRNEQFF. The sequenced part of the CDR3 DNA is TGTGCCATTAGGGGAGGGGGCAGGCGGAATGAG.

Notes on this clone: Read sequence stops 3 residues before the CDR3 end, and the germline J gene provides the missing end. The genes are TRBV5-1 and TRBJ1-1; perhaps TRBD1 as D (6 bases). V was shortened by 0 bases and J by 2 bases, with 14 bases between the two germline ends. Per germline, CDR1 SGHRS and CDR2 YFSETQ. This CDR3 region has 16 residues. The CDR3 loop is CASSLGAGATNTEAFF. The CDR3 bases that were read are TGCGCCAGCAGCTTGGGGGCGGGGGCGACAAACACTGAA.

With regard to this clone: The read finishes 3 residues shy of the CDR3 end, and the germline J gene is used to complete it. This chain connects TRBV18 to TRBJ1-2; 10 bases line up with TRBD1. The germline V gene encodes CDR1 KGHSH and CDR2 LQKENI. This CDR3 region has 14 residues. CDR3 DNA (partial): TGTGCCAGCTCAGGGACAGGGGTGAAGCGAGGC. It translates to CASSGTGVKRG. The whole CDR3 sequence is CASSGTGVKRGYTF.

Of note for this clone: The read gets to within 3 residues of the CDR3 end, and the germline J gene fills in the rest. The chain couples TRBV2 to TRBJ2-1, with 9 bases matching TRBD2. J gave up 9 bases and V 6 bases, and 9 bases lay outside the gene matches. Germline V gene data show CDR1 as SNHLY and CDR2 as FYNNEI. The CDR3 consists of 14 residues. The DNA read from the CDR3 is TGTGCCAGCAGAAGGGGTAGCGGGGGAGGTGAG. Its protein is CASRRGSGGGE. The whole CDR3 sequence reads CASRRGSGGGEQFF.

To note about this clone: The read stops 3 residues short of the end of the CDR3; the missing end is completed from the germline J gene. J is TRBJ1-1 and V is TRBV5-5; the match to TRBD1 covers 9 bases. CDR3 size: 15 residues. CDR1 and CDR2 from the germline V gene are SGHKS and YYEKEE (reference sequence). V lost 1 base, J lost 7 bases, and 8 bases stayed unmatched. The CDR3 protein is CASSLSDRGHGEAFF. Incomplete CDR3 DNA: TGTGCCAGCAGCTTGTCGGACAGGGGACATGGTGAA.

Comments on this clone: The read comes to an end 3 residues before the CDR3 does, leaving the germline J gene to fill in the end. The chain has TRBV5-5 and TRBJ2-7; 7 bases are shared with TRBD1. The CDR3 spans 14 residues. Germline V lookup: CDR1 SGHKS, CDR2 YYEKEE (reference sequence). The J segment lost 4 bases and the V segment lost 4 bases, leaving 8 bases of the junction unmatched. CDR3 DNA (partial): TGTGCCAGCAGCCTCCGGACAGGCCAATACGAG. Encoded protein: CASSLRTGQYE. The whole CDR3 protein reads CASSLRTGQYEQYF. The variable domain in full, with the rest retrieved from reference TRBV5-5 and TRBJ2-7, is DAGVTQSPTHLIKTRGQQVTLRCSPISGHKSVSWYQQVLGQGPQFIFQYYEKEERGRGNFPDRFSARQFPNYSSELNVNALLLGDSALYLCASSLRTGQYEQYFGPGTRLTVT.

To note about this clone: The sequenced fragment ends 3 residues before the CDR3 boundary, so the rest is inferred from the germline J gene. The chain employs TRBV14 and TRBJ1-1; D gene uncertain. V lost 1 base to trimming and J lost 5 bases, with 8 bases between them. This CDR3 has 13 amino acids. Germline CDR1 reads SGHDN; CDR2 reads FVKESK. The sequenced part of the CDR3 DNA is TGTGCCAGCAGCCAAGTCAGTGTGACTGAA. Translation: CASSQVSVTE. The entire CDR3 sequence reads CASSQVSVTEAFF.

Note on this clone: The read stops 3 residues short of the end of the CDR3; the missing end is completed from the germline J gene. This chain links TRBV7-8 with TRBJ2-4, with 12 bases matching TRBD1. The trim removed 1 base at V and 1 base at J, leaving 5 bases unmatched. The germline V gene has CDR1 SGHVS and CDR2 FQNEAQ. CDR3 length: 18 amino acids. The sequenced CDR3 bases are TGTGCCAGCAGCTTAGTTGGGACAGGGGGCGCGGCCAAAAACATT. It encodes CASSLVGTGGAAKNI. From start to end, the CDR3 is CASSLVGTGGAAKNIQYF. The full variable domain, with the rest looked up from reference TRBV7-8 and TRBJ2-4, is GAGVSQSPRYKVAKRGQDVALRCDPISGHVSLFWYQQALGQGPEFLTYFQNEAQLDKSGLPSDRFFAERPEGSVSTLKIQRTQQEDSAVYLCASSLVGTGGAAKNIQYFGAGTRLSVL.

The CDR3 DNA, read in part, is TGTGCCAGTAGTGGGCTGGGGACTCCGCGCTATGGC. Translation gives CASSGLGTPRYG. The CDR3 as a whole reads CASSGLGTPRYGYTF. The V and J genes are TRBV19 and TRBJ1-2; D might be TRBD1 (5 bases). The read falls 3 residues short of the CDR3 end, and the missing part is taken from the germline J gene. Trimming took off 5 bases at V and 4 bases at J, with 17 bases between the two ends. Looked up from germline, CDR1 is LNHDA and CDR2 is SQIVND (reference sequence). CDR3 length equals 15 residues. The variable domain in full, completed from reference TRBV19 and TRBJ1-2, reads DGGITQSPKYLFRKEGQNVTLSCEQNLNHDAMYWYRQDPGQGLRLIYYSQIVNDFQKGDIAEGYSVSREKKESFPLTVTSAQKNPTAFYLCASSGLGTPRYGYTFGSGTRLTVV.

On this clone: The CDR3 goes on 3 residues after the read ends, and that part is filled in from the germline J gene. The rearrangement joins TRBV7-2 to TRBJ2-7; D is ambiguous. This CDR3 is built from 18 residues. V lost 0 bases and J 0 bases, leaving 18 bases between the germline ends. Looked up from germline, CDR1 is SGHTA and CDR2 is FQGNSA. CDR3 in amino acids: CASSLARVAELGSYEQYF. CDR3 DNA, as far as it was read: TGTGCCAGCAGCTTAGCACGGGTGGCCGAATTGGGCTCCTACGAG.

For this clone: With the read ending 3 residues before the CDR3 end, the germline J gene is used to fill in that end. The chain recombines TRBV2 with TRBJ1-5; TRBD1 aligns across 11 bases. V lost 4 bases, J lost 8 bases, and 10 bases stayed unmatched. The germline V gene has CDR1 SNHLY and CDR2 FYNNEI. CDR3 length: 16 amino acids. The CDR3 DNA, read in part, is TGTGCCAGCAGTGGGGACAGGGGGGATCAGGCGAAGCCC. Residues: CASSGDRGDQAKP. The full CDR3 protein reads CASSGDRGDQAKPQHF.

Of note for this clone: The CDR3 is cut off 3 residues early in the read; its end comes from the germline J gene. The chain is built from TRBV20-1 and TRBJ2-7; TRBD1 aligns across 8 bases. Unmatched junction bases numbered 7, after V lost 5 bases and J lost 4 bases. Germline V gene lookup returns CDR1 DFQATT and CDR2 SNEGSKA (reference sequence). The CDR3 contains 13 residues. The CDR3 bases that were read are TGCAGTGCTTTTGGACAGGGAGATTACGAG. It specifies CSAFGQGDYE. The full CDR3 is CSAFGQGDYEQYF.

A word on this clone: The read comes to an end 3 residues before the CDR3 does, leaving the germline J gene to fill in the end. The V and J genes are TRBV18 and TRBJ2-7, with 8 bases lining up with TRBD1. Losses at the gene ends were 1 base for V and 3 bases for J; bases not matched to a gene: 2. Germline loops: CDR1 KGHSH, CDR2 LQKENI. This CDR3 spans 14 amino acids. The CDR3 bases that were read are TGTGCCAGCTCACCACGAGGACAGGGCTACGAG. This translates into CASSPRGQGYE. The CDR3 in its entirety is CASSPRGQGYEQYF.

The sequenced part of the CDR3 DNA is TGTGCCAGCAGCTTATCCTTCGGGTCCTACAATGAG. Translating it yields CASSLSFGSYNE. The full-length CDR3 reads as CASSLSFGSYNEQFF. The V call is TRBV7-6, the J call TRBJ2-1; D is undetermined. The sequenced fragment ends 3 residues before the CDR3 boundary, so the rest is inferred from the germline J gene. With 2 bases removed from V and 1 base from J, the gap between germline ends came to 9 bases. CDR3 length: 15 amino acids. The germline V gene encodes CDR1 SGHVS and CDR2 FNYEAQ.

The CDR3 region is CSARGGRGSYNEQFF. CDR3 DNA (partial): TGCAGTGCTAGAGGAGGGCGGGGATCCTACAATGAG. This chain links TRBV20-1 with TRBJ2-1, with a tentative D call TRBD2 (6 bases). With the read ending 3 residues before the CDR3 end, the germline J gene is used to fill in that end. This CDR3 has 15 amino acids. Per the germline V gene, CDR1 is DFQATT and CDR2 is SNEGSKA (reference sequence). V gave up 1 base and J gave up 1 base, with 11 bases separating them.

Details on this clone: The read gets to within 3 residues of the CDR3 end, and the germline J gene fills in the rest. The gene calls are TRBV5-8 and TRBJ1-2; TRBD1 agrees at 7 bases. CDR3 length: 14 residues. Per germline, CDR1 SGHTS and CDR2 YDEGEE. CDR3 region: CASSLEPGQLYYTF. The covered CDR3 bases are TGTGCCAGCAGCTTGGAACCGGGACAGCTTTAC.

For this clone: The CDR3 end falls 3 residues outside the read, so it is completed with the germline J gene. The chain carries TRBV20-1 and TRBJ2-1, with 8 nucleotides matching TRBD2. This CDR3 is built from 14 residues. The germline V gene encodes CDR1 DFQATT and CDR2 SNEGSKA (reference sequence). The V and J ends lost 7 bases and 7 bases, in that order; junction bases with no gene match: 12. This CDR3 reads CSVGPPGGSNEQFF. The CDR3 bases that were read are TGCAGTGTTGGGCCTCCGGGGGGGTCTAATGAG.

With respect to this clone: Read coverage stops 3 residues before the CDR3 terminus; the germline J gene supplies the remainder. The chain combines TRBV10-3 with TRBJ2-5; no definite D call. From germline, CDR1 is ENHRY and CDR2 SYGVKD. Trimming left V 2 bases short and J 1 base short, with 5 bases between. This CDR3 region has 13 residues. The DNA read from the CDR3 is TGTGCCATCAGTGAGACGGTCCAAGAGACC. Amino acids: CAISETVQET. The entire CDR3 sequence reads CAISETVQETQYF.

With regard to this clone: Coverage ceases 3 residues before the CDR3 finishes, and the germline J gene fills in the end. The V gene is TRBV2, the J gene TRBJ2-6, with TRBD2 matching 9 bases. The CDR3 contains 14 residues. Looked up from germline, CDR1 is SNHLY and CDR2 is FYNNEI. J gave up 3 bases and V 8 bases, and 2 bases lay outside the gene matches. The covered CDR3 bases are TGTGCCAGCGCGGGGGGGTTTGGGGCCAACGTC. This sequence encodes CASAGGFGANV. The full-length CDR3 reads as CASAGGFGANVLTF.

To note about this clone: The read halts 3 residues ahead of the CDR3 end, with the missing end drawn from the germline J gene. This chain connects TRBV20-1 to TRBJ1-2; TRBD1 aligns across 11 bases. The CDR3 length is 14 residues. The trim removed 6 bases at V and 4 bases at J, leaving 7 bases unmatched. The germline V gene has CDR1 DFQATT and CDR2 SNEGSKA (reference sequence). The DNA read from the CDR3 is TGCAGTGCCGAGGGGGGACAGGGGGTCTATGGC. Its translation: CSAEGGQGVYG. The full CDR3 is CSAEGGQGVYGYTF.

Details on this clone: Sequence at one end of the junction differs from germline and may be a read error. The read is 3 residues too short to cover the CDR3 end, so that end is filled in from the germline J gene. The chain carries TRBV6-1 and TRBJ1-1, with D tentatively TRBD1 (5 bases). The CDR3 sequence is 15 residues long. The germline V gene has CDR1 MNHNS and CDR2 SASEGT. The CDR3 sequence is CARSESRQTNTEAFF. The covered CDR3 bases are TGTGCCAGAAGTGAAAGTCGACAGACGAACACTGAA.

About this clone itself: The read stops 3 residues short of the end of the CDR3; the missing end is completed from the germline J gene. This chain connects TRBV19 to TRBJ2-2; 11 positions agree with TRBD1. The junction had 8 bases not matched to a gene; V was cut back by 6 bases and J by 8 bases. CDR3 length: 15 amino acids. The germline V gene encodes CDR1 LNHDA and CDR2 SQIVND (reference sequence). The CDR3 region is CASRTGTGGSGELFF. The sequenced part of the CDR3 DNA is TGTGCCAGTAGGACCGGGACAGGGGGTTCGGGGGAG.

The CDR3 is CASSAGRGYEQYF. The covered CDR3 bases are TGTGCCAGCAGTGCAGGGCGAGGCTACGAG. This chain links TRBV6-1 with TRBJ2-7; perhaps TRBD1 as D (5 bases). The read ends 3 residues early relative to the CDR3; the germline J gene fills the gap. Germline CDR1 is MNHNS and CDR2 is SASEGT. V lost 4 bases and J 3 bases, leaving 10 bases between the germline ends. The CDR3 runs 13 residues.